The 5 T cell receptor beta chains below come from one sample, sequenced in a study of blood T cell repertoires in COVID-19 (dated by TCRdb to between 2020 and 2021). The receptor library was made with the immunoSEQ multiplex PCR assay. Sourced from immuneACCESS, this table was stored by TCRdb with only in-frame sequences that have V and J called. A share of the clones is absent; for the studies checked, an unresolved V gene accounts for under half, and the remainder has no known explanation. Within this sample are roughly 250,000 clones, with 65% to 90% of them counted one time only. The leading ten clones occupy approximately 4.9% of the sample. The sample taken for sequencing was peripheral blood. Receptors were obtained from a woman of 80 years or more with active or convalescent COVID-19.

This clone has just one count. The chain carries TRBV28 and TRBJ2-2; 10 bases are a match to TRBD2. The V gene's germline CDR1 is MDHEN and CDR2 SYDVKM. This CDR3 contains 15 residues. V was clipped by 7 bases and J by 7 bases; unmatched bases: 9. CDR3 sequence (DNA): TGTGCCAGCACTATGCAGCGGGGGGGCCTCGGGGAGCTGTTTTTT. As protein: CASTMQRGGLGELFF. The complete variable domain, with remaining parts taken from reference TRBV28 and TRBJ2-2, reads DVKVTQSSRYLVKRTGEKVFLECVQDMDHENMFWYRQDPGLGLRLIYFSYDVKMKEKGDIPEGYSVSREKKERFSLILESASTNQTSMYLCASTMQRGGLGELFFGEGSRLTVL.

The chain couples TRBV27 to TRBJ2-5; 13 bases match TRBD2. Losses at the gene ends were 2 bases for V and 2 bases for J; bases not matched to a gene: 8. The germline V gene has CDR1 MNHEY and CDR2 SMNVEV (reference sequence). This CDR3 is 18 amino acids long. CDR3 nucleotide sequence: TGTGCCAGCAGTTTAACTAGCGGGGGGGCCTTGTGGCAAGAGACCCAGTACTTC. This encodes CASSLTSGGALWQETQYF.

Only a few counts were recorded for this clone. V and J are TRBV10-3 and TRBJ1-1; perhaps TRBD1 as D (6 bases). Between the trimmed V and J ends, which lost 0 bases and 4 bases, there was a span of 9 bases. From germline, CDR1 is ENHRY and CDR2 SYGVKD. The CDR3 totals 14 residues. The CDR3 coding sequence is TGTGCCATCAGTGAGTCGACAGGATTCACTGAAGCTTTCTTT. This encodes CAISESTGFTEAFF.

This clone has just one count. The rearrangement uses TRBV2 and TRBJ1-6; 7 bases are a match to TRBD1. Trimming cost V 8 bases and J 7 bases; bases outside gene matches: 8. The CDR3 is 14 amino acids. CDR1 SNHLY and CDR2 FYNNEI come from the germline V gene. The DNA for the CDR3 is TGTGCCAGCCACCGACAGGGTGGAAATTCACCCCTCCACTTT. Its translation is CASHRQGGNSPLHF.

The CDR3 region is CASSIAGGEQYF. DNA for the CDR3: TGTGCCAGCAGCATAGCGGGAGGAGAGCAGTACTTC. This chain uses TRBV12-3 or TRBV12-4 with TRBJ2-7; TRBD2 matches 10 bases. Trimming at V came to 6 bases and at J to 7 bases, leaving 3 bases not matched to a gene. This CDR3 comprises 12 residues.